Below are 20 T cell receptor beta chains sequenced from a single sample in a study of blood T cell repertoires in COVID-19. The table came from immunoSEQ multiplex PCR; TCRdb's copy has only in-frame clones and leaves some out. The data show some 200,000 clones, with 92% seen just once and about 1.3% held by the top ten. Sequencing was carried out using peripheral blood. The receptor set was obtained from a man aged 25 to 40 with acute or convalescent COVID-19.

This chain joins TRBV15 and TRBJ2-5; possibly TRBD2 for D (5 bases). V gave up 3 bases and J gave up 4 bases, with 18 bases separating them. This CDR3 has 16 amino acids. In germline, CDR1 is LNHNV, CDR2 YYDKDF (reference sequence). DNA for the CDR3: TGTGCCACCAGCAGCGAGGGCCCCTCGCCACGAGAGACCCAGTACTTC. Protein product: CATSSEGPSPRETQYF.

The chain uses TRBV27 and TRBJ2-7; 8 bases align to TRBD2. The CDR3 covers 15 residues. Germline V gene lookup returns CDR1 MNHEY and CDR2 SMNVEV (reference sequence). J lost 4 bases, V lost 5 bases, and 10 bases had no gene match. CDR3 protein: CASSTGGGPYYEQYF. The CDR3 DNA sequence: TGTGCCAGCAGTACCGGGGGGGGGCCTTATTACGAGCAGTACTTC.

This clone came up many times. Here the CDR3 DNA reads TGTGCCAGCAGGGCCGGGACAGGGACTAATGAAAAACTGTTTTTT. Amino acid sequence: CASRAGTGTNEKLFF. The chain uses TRBV2 and TRBJ1-4; TRBD1 aligns across 9 bases. This CDR3 is built from 15 residues. Trimming cost V 6 bases and J 2 bases; bases outside gene matches: 4. The germline V gene has CDR1 SNHLY and CDR2 FYNNEI.

The gene calls are TRBV27 and TRBJ2-1; possible D gene TRBD1, 5 bases. This CDR3 is built from 14 residues. Trimming shortened V by 7 bases and J by 2 bases, and 12 bases separated the two germline ends. The germline gives CDR1 MNHEY, CDR2 SMNVEV (reference sequence). CDR3 coding DNA: TGTGCCAGCAAATCAGGGAATACCTACAATGAGCAGTTCTTC. It yields the protein CASKSGNTYNEQFF.

This chain connects TRBV3-1 (or the pseudogene TRBV3-2) to TRBJ2-4, with D maybe TRBD1 (6 bases). V was clipped by 0 bases and J by 4 bases, with 13 bases between them. CDR1 LGHDT and CDR2 YNNKEL come from the germline V gene (reference sequence). The CDR3 has 16 residues. The CDR3 nucleotides are TGTGCCAGCAGCCAAGAGCGGACAGCGGAAAAAAACATTCAGTACTTC. Translating gives CASSQERTAEKNIQYF.

The chain employs TRBV6-2 or TRBV6-3 and TRBJ1-6; 8 nucleotides match TRBD1. The V gene end was trimmed by 0 bases and the J gene end by 0 bases; junction bases not matched to a gene: 7. CDR3 size: 19 residues. The germline gives CDR1 MNHEY, CDR2 SVGEGT. CDR3: CASSYSKTGVSSYNSPLHF. CDR3 in DNA: TGTGCCAGCAGTTACTCGAAGACAGGGGTGAGCTCCTATAATTCACCCCTCCACTTT.

The rearrangement links TRBV5-1 to TRBJ1-2; D is unresolved. Germline V gene sequence: CDR1 SGHRS, CDR2 YFSETQ. This CDR3 has 12 amino acids. Between the trimmed V and J ends, which lost 4 bases and 6 bases, there was a span of 10 bases. The CDR3 DNA reads TGCGCCAGCAGCGCAAACTCGGATGGCTACACCTTC. This translates into CASSANSDGYTF.

V usage is TRBV7-9 and J usage is TRBJ2-7, with D possibly TRBD1 on 6 matching bases. The CDR3 sequence is 14 residues long. V lost 5 bases and J lost 0, with 11 bases in between. CDR1 SEHNR and CDR2 FQNEAQ come from the germline V gene (reference sequence). The CDR3 nucleotides are TGTGCCAGCAGCGGACAGTTGAGCTCCTACGAGCAGTACTTC. This sequence encodes CASSGQLSSYEQYF.

This chain links TRBV7-8 with TRBJ2-5; D is possibly TRBD1 (5 bases). V gave up 2 bases and J gave up 7 bases, with 8 bases separating them. This CDR3 is 12 amino acids long. The germline V gene encodes CDR1 SGHVS and CDR2 FQNEAQ. CDR3 loop: CASSLQGGTQYF. For the CDR3, the DNA is TGTGCCAGCAGCTTACAGGGTGGGACCCAGTACTTC.

This chain connects TRBV18 to TRBJ1-2; D is perhaps TRBD1 (6 bases). V gave up 2 bases and J gave up 3 bases, with 13 bases separating them. Germline V gene sequence: CDR1 KGHSH, CDR2 LQKENI. The CDR3 totals 15 residues. The CDR3 here is CASSPIRGHHYGYTF. CDR3 sequence (DNA): TGTGCCAGCTCACCAATCAGGGGACATCACTATGGCTACACCTTC. The variable domain in full, completed from reference TRBV18 and TRBJ1-2, reads NAGVMQNPRHLVRRRGQEARLRCSPMKGHSHVYWYRQLPEEGLKFMVYLQKENIIDESGMPKERFSAEFPKEGPSILRIQQVVRGDSAAYFCASSPIRGHHYGYTFGSGTRLTVV.

V and J are TRBV7-6 and TRBJ1-2, with 10 bases lining up with TRBD1. Per the germline V gene, CDR1 is SGHVS and CDR2 is FNYEAQ. Germline trimming cut 4 bases from V and 2 bases from J; bases unmatched to any gene: 10. There are 17 residues in the CDR3. CDR3 protein: CASSSSHWTGGNYGYTF. The CDR3 DNA is TGTGCCAGCAGCTCATCTCACTGGACAGGGGGGAACTATGGCTACACCTTC.

This clone was counted a single time. This chain uses TRBV19 with TRBJ2-3, with TRBD1 identical over 9 bases. The CDR3 spans 13 residues. V shed 8 bases and J 7 bases; nucleotides not matched to a gene: 7. Germline loops: CDR1 LNHDA, CDR2 SQIVND (reference sequence). CDR3 protein: CASSGQGTNTQYF. The CDR3 DNA reads as TGTGCCAGTTCCGGACAGGGGACTAATACGCAGTATTTT.

The chain has TRBV7-9 and TRBJ1-5, with a weak D call TRBD1 (6 bases). Per germline, CDR1 SEHNR and CDR2 FQNEAQ (reference sequence). This CDR3 is built from 16 residues. Trimming took 5 bases from V and 1 from J, leaving 15 bases between them. The chain's CDR3 is CASSERTVYSNQPQHF. The CDR3 DNA sequence: TGTGCCAGCAGCGAACGGACAGTTTACAGCAATCAGCCCCAGCATTTT.

The chain is built from TRBV6-5 and TRBJ2-1; D unclear. The CDR3 totals 13 residues. The germline V and J ends were trimmed by 0 bases and 7 bases, with 7 bases remaining between them. Per germline, CDR1 MNHEY and CDR2 SVGAGI. The CDR3 DNA sequence: TGTGCCAGCAGTTACTCGTTCGGGAATGAGCAGTTCTTC. Translation: CASSYSFGNEQFF.

The genes are TRBV7-3 and TRBJ2-1; 13 nucleotides align to TRBD2. CDR3 length: 17 residues. V lost 5 bases and J lost 8; bases outside the gene matches: 12. Per the germline V gene, CDR1 is SGHTA and CDR2 is FQGTGA. CDR3: CASSPQLAGGPDDEQFF. The CDR3 DNA reads as TGTGCCAGCAGCCCTCAACTAGCGGGGGGGCCTGACGATGAGCAGTTCTTC.

The chain uses TRBV9 and TRBJ2-2; D remains unclear. Germline CDR1 is SGDLS and CDR2 is YYNGEE. V gave up 3 bases and J gave up 4 bases, with 13 bases separating them. The CDR3 contains 15 residues. The CDR3 DNA follows: TGTGCCAGCAGCGACGACCGACTCCTCACCGGGGAGCTGTTTTTT. Protein sequence: CASSDDRLLTGELFF.

The chain recombines TRBV5-4 with TRBJ2-4; 7 bases match TRBD1. Germline values: CDR1 SGHNT, CDR2 YYREEE (reference sequence). The junction had 10 bases not matched to a gene; V was cut back by 4 bases and J by 3 bases. The length of the CDR3 is 16 residues. The CDR3 DNA reads as TGTGCCAGCAGCCATGATAGGGGGACAGTCAAAAACATTCAGTACTTC. It yields the protein CASSHDRGTVKNIQYF.

The gene calls are TRBV28 and TRBJ2-2; D is perhaps TRBD2 (6 bases). Trimming stripped 2 bases from V and 2 bases from J, with 9 bases between. The CDR3 is 15 residues long. Germline V gives CDR1 MDHEN, CDR2 SYDVKM. The CDR3 sequence is CASSLAGSNTGELFF. The CDR3 DNA reads as TGTGCCAGCAGTTTAGCGGGGTCCAACACCGGGGAGCTGTTTTTT.

This clone showed up just once. The V gene is TRBV7-9, the J gene TRBJ1-1; TRBD1 aligns across 7 bases. The CDR3 runs 13 residues. CDR1 is SEHNR and CDR2 is FQNEAQ in the germline V gene (reference sequence). With V trimmed by 8 bases and J by 4 bases, 7 bases remained unmatched. The CDR3: CASRQGRITEAFF. The CDR3 DNA reads as TGTGCCAGCCGACAGGGTCGGATCACTGAAGCTTTCTTT.

The chain links TRBV29-1 to TRBJ2-3; perhaps TRBD2 as D (5 bases). Germline V gene sequence: CDR1 SQVTM, CDR2 ANQGSEA. Trimming shortened V by 6 bases and J by 4 bases, and 14 bases separated the two germline ends. The CDR3 spans 13 residues. CDR3 DNA sequence: TGCAGCGTGAGGGTCCTAAGCCCAGATACGCAGTATTTT. It yields the protein CSVRVLSPDTQYF.